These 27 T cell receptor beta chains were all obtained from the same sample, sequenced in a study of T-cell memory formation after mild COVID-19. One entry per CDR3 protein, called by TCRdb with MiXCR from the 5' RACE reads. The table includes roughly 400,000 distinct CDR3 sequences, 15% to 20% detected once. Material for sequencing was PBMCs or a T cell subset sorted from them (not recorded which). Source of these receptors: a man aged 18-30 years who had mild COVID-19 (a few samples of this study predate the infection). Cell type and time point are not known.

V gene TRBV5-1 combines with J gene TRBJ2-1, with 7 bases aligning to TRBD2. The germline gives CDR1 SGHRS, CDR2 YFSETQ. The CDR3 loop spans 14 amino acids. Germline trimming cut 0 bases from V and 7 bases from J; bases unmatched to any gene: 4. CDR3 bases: TGCGCCAGCAGCTTGGCCGGGGGGTGGAATGAGCAGTTCTTC. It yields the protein CASSLAGGWNEQFF.

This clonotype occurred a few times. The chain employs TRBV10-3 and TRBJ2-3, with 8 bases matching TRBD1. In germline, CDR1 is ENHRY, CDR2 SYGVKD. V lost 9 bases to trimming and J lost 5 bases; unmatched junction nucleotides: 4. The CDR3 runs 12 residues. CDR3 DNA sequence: TGTGCCATAGGACAGGGAAGAGATACGCAGTATTTT. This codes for CAIGQGRDTQYF.

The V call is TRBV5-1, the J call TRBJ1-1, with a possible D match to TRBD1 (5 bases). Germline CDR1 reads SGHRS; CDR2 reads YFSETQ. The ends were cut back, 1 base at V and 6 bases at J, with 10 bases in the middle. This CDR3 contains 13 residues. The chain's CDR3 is CASSLMWGSEAFF. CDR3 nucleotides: TGCGCCAGCAGCTTGATGTGGGGGTCTGAAGCTTTCTTT.

CDR3: CASSLGVGVSWQYF. The CDR3 DNA reads TGTGCCAGCAGTTTAGGCGTTGGGGTCTCCTGGCAGTACTTC. V and J are TRBV27 and TRBJ2-7; D not certain. The CDR3 runs 14 residues. V was cut by 2 bases and J by 9 bases, with 17 bases left in between. CDR1 MNHEY and CDR2 SMNVEV come from the germline V gene (reference sequence).

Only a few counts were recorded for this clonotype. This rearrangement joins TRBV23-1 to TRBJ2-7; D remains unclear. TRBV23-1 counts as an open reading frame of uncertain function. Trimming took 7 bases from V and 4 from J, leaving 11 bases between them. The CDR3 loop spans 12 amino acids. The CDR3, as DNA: TGCGCCAGCATCCAAGCAGGTTACGAGCAGTACGTC. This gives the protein CASIQAGYEQYV.

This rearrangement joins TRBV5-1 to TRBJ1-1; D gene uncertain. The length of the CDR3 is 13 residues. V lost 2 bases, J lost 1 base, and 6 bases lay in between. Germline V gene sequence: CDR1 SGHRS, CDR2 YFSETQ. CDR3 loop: CASSFQTNTEAFF. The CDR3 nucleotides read TGCGCCAGCAGCTTTCAAACGAACACTGAAGCTTTCTTT.

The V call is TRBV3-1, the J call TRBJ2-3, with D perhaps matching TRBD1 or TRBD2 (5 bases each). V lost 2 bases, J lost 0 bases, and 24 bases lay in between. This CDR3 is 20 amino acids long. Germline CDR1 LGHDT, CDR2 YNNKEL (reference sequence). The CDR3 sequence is CASSQFGFEGRVESTDTQYF. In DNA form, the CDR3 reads TGTGCCAGCAGCCAATTCGGATTTGAGGGACGGGTCGAAAGCACAGATACGCAGTATTTT.

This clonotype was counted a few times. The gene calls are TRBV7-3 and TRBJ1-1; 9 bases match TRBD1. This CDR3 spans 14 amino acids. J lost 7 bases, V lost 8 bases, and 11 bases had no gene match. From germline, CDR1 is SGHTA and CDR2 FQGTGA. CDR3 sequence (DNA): TGTGCCAGCCGGGGACAGGGAACTGGGGATGAAGCTTTCTTT. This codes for CASRGQGTGDEAFF.

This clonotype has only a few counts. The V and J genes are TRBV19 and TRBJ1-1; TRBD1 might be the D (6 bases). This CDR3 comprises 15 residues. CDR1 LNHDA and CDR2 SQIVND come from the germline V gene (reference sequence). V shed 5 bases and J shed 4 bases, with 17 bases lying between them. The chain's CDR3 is CASSPSQGVGTEAFF. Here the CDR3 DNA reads TGTGCCAGTAGTCCATCACAGGGTGTGGGCACTGAAGCTTTCTTT.

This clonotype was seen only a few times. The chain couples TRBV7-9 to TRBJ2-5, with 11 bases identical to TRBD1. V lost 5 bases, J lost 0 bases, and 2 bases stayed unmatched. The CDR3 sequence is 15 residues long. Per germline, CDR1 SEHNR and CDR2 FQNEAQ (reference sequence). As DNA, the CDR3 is TGTGCCAGCAGCCCGGGACAGGGGGACCAAGAGACCCAGTACTTC. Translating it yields CASSPGQGDQETQYF.

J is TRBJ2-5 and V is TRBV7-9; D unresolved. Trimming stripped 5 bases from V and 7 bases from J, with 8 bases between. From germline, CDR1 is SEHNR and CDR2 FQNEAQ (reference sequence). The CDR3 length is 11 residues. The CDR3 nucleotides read TGTGCCAGCAGCCTCTGGGGGACCCAGTACTTC. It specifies CASSLWGTQYF. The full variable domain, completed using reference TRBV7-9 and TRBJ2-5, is DTGVSQNPRHKITKRGQNVTFRCDPISEHNRLYWYRQTLGQGPEFLTYFQNEAQLEKSRLLSDRFSAERPKGSFSTLEIQRTEQGDSAMYLCASSLWGTQYFGPGTRLLVL.

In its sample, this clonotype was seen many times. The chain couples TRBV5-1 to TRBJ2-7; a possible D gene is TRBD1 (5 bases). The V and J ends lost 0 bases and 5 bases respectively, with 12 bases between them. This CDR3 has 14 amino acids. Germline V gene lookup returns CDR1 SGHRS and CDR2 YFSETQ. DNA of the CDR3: TGCGCCAGCAGCTTGGCCACAAGGGGCAACGAGCAGTACTTC. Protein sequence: CASSLATRGNEQYF.

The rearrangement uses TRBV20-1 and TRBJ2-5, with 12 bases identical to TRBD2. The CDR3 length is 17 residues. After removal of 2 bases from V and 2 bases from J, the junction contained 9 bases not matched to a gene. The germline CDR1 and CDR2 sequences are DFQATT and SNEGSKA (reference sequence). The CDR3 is CSARRASGGATQETQYF. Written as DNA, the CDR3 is TGCAGTGCTAGAAGAGCTAGCGGGGGGGCGACGCAAGAGACCCAGTACTTC.

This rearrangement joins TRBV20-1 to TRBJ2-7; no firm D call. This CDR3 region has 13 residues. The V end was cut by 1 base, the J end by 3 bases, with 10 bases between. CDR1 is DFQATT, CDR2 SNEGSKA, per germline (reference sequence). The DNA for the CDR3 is TGCAGTGCTAGAGGCCCATCCAACTACGAGCAGTACTTC. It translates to CSARGPSNYEQYF.

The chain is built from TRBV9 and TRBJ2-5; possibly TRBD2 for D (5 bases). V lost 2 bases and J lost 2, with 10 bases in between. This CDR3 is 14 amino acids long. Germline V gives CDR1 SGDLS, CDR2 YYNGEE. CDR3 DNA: TGTGCCAGCAGCGTGCCTGGCGGGCAAGAGACCCAGTACTTC. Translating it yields CASSVPGGQETQYF.

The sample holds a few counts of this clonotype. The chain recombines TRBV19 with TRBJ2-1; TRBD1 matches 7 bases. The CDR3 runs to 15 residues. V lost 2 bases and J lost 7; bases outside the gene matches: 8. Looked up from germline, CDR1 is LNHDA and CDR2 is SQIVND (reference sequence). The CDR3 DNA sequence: TGTGCCAGTAGTATATCCGACAGGGTGGGGAATGAGCAGTTCTTC. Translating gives CASSISDRVGNEQFF.

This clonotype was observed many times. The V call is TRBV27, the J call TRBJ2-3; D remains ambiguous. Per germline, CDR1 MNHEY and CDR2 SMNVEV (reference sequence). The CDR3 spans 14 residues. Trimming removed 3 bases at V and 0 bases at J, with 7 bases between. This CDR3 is CASSLSDSTDTQYF. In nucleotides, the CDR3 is TGTGCCAGCAGTTTGTCAGATAGCACAGATACGCAGTATTTT.

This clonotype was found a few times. The DNA of the CDR3 is TGTGCCAGCAGCGTGCCCCCGGGACTAGCAAATGAGCAGTTCTTC. Residues: CASSVPPGLANEQFF. The chain carries TRBV5-4 and TRBJ2-1, with TRBD2 matching over 9 bases. CDR1 SGHNT and CDR2 YYREEE come from the germline V gene (reference sequence). Unmatched junction bases numbered 9, after V lost 4 bases and J lost 7 bases. The CDR3 loop spans 15 amino acids.

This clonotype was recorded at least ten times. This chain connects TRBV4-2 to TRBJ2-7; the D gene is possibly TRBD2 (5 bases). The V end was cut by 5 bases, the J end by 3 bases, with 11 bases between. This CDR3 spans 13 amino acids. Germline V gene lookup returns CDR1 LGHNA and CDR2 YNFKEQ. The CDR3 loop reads CASSADGGYEQYF. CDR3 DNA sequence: TGTGCCAGCAGCGCTGACGGAGGCTACGAGCAGTACTTC.

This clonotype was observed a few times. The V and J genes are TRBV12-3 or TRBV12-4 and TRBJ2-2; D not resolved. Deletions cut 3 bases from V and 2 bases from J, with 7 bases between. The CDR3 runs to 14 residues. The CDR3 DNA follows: TGTGCCAGCAGTTTTCCAGGAAACACCGGGGAGCTGTTTTTT. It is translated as CASSFPGNTGELFF.

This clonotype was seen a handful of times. The DNA for the CDR3 is TGTGCCGGCTCACGGGACGGACCCCCGAACACTGAAGCTTTCTTT. It translates to CAGSRDGPPNTEAFF. V and J are TRBV5-5 and TRBJ1-1, with TRBD1 as a possible D gene (5 bases). This CDR3 comprises 15 residues. Germline V gives CDR1 SGHKS, CDR2 YYEKEE (reference sequence). Trimming took off 10 bases at V and 1 base at J, with 20 bases between the two ends.

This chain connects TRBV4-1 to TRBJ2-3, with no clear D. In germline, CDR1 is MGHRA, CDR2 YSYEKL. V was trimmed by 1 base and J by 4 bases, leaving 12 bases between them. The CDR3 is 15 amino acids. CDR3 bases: TGCGCCAGCAGCCAAGGAGACCCCCGGGCAGATACGCAGTATTTT. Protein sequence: CASSQGDPRADTQYF.

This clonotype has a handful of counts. This chain's CDR3 is CASRDTNTGELFF. For the CDR3, the DNA is TGTGCCAGCCGGGACACGAACACCGGGGAGCTGTTTTTT. The gene calls are TRBV12-3 or TRBV12-4 and TRBJ2-2, with a weak D call TRBD1 (6 bases). The CDR3 extends over 13 amino acids. The V and J ends lost 8 bases and 0 bases respectively, with 7 bases between them.

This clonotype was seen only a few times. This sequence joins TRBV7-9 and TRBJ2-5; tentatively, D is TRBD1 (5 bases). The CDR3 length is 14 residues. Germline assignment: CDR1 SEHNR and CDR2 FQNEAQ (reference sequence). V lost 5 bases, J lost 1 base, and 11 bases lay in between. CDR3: CASSRRQFQETQYF. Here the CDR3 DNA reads TGTGCCAGCAGCCGACGACAGTTCCAAGAGACCCAGTACTTC.

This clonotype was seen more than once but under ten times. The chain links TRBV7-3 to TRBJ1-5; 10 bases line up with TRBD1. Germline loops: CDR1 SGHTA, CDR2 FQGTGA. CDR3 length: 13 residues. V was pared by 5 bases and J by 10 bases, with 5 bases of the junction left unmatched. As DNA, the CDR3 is TGTGCCAGCAGCATGACAGGGGGCCTTCCCCAGCATTTT. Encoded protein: CASSMTGGLPQHF.

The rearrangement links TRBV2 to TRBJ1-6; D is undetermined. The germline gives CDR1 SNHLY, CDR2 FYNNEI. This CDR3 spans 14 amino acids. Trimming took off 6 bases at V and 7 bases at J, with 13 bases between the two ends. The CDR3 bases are TGTGCCAGCAGGGCCCGAGGGAGGAATTCACCCCTCCACTTT. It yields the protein CASRARGRNSPLHF.

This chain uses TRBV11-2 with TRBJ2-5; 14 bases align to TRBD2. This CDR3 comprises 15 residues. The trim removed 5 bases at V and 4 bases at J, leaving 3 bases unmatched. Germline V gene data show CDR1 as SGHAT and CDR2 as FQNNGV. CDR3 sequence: CASSTGTSGGETQYF. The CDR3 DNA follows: TGTGCCAGCAGCACGGGGACTAGCGGGGGAGAGACCCAGTACTTC.